The entry below gives a single TCR beta chain sequence along with its context. The data were taken from a study of blood T cell repertoires in COVID-19. The CDR3 covers 14 residues. Trimming removed 5 bases from V and 0 bases from J; junction bases left unmatched: 3. CDR1 and CDR2 (germline): SGHVS, FNYEAQ. Measured with immunoSEQ multiplex PCR; TCRdb has only the in-frame clones, and not every one. Among 200,000 to 250,000 clones listed, 70% to 85% were seen once. This clonotype was sampled from a man aged 60 to 69 who had recovered from COVID-19. Sequences were obtained from PBMCs or T cells enriched from blood (not recorded which). V and J are TRBV7-6 and TRBJ1-2; 7 bases fit TRBD1. CDR3 loop: CASSKGQPNYGYTF. The CDR3 DNA is TGTGCCAGCAGCAAGGGACAGCCTAACTATGGCTACACCTTC.